This is a list of T cell receptor beta chains from one sample in a study of shared clonotypes between healthy human individuals. This table comes from immunoSEQ multiplex PCR, and its TCRdb copy is limited to in-frame clones, with some not included. Among some 1,400,000 clones listed, roughly 96% were seen once. The sequencing input was naive CD4+ T cells sorted from blood. These receptors all come from a man younger than 40 in good health. Each CDR3 is given with its conserved first and last residue. Size is stated for part of the rows, as once, few or many counts, or as a class when the clone is expanded.

j_gene: TRBJ2-7
v_gene: TRBV6-5
abundance: NA
len: 14
CDR3aa: CASSHSRQGYEQYF

j_gene: TRBJ2-5
v_gene: TRBV30
abundance: NA
len: 13
CDR3aa: CAWGPWGGETQYF

j_gene: TRBJ2-2
v_gene: TRBV10-1
abundance: once
len: 14
CDR3aa: CASSLGRNTGELFF

j_gene: TRBJ1-1
v_gene: TRBV2
abundance: NA
len: 12
CDR3aa: CASSGTGSEAFF

j_gene: TRBJ2-7
v_gene: TRBV7-9
abundance: NA
len: 15
CDR3aa: CASTMNQGGFNEQYF

j_gene: TRBJ2-1
v_gene: TRBV7-2
abundance: NA
len: 14
CDR3aa: CASSLGESSNEQFF

j_gene: TRBJ1-3
v_gene: TRBV9
abundance: NA
len: 16
CDR3aa: CASSVDPWGSGNTIYF

j_gene: TRBJ1-5
v_gene: TRBV6-5
abundance: NA
len: 13
CDR3aa: CASSGGRNQPQHF

j_gene: TRBJ1-2
v_gene: TRBV28
abundance: NA
len: 10
CDR3aa: CATGTYGYTF

j_gene: TRBJ2-2
v_gene: TRBV9
abundance: NA
len: 16
CDR3aa: CASSVALGVNTGELFF

j_gene: TRBJ2-3
v_gene: TRBV9
abundance: once
len: 15
CDR3aa: CASSPFLAGGDTQYF

j_gene: TRBJ2-7
v_gene: TRBV5-1
abundance: NA
len: 13
CDR3aa: CASSLIPSAEQYF

j_gene: TRBJ2-3
v_gene: TRBV9
abundance: NA
len: 15
CDR3aa: CASSVGFVGGDTQYF

j_gene: TRBJ2-1
v_gene: TRBV11-2
abundance: NA
len: 19
CDR3aa: CASSLGLAVEGGSYNEQFF

j_gene: TRBJ1-4
v_gene: TRBV4-2
abundance: NA
len: 13
CDR3aa: CASSLGQNEKLFF

j_gene: TRBJ2-5
v_gene: TRBV5-6
abundance: NA
len: 13
CDR3aa: CASSQTGRETQYF

j_gene: TRBJ1-5
v_gene: TRBV6-5
abundance: NA
len: 14
CDR3aa: CASSYSIGIQPQHF

j_gene: TRBJ1-2
v_gene: TRBV5-5
abundance: NA
len: 11
CDR3aa: CASRQGHGYTF

j_gene: TRBJ1-5
v_gene: TRBV6-1
abundance: NA
len: 13
CDR3aa: CASSEALRQPQHF

j_gene: TRBJ1-2
v_gene: TRBV5-8
abundance: NA
len: 14
CDR3aa: CASSLVVRGYGYTF

j_gene: TRBJ2-5
v_gene: TRBV7-2
abundance: NA
len: 14
CDR3aa: CASSPGGGQETQYF

j_gene: TRBJ2-2
v_gene: TRBV7-7
abundance: NA
len: 16
CDR3aa: CASSPAGGRGDGELFF

j_gene: TRBJ2-1
v_gene: TRBV11-2
abundance: once
len: 15
CDR3aa: CASSFDLSGRYEQFF

j_gene: TRBJ2-1
v_gene: TRBV5-1
abundance: NA
len: 15
CDR3aa: CASSPLTGNNNEQFF

j_gene: TRBJ1-1
v_gene: TRBV5-1
abundance: NA
len: 14
CDR3aa: CASSLGAGGTEAFF

j_gene: TRBJ1-2
v_gene: TRBV25-1
abundance: NA
len: 12
CDR3aa: CASSGSSYGYTF

j_gene: TRBJ1-1
v_gene: TRBV29-1
abundance: NA
len: 15
CDR3aa: CSVEAEGGWNTEAFF

j_gene: TRBJ1-1
v_gene: TRBV5-1
abundance: NA
len: 16
CDR3aa: CASSLAVVGANTEAFF

j_gene: TRBJ2-1
v_gene: TRBV7-2
abundance: once
len: 14
CDR3aa: CASSLGGGNNEQFF

j_gene: TRBJ2-3
v_gene: TRBV7-3
abundance: NA
len: 16
CDR3aa: CASSPEGGIGGDTQYF

j_gene: TRBJ2-2
v_gene: TRBV4-2
abundance: NA
len: 16
CDR3aa: CASSQDKSANTGELFF